These T cell receptor beta chains were read from a single sample in a study of vaccination and CD4 T cells after COVID-19. Their cognate antigens are unknown. TCRdb re-called the PCR reads through MiXCR, storing one row per CDR3 protein. This repertoire shows several thousand distinct CDR3 sequences, more than 20% found once; its top ten account for under 30%. Sequencing input: CD4+ T cells from blood, cultured in vitro. All receptors derive from a human donor in good health. The CDR3 runs from the conserved cysteine through the conserved F or W. A D gene is named only where the DNA matches it firmly. Some rows have no size entry. The others give once, few or many, or a class for an expanded clone.

few	TRBV5-1	NA	TRBJ1-2	TGCGCCAGCAGCTTCGGGGGACCCGAGGGCGGCTACACCTTC	CASSFGGPEGGYTF
NA	TRBV6-1	NA	TRBJ2-7	TGTGCCAGCAGACCCGGGACTCGAAACTACGAGCAGTACTTC	CASRPGTRNYEQYF
NA	TRBV19	NA	TRBJ1-2	TGTGCCAGTAGTATACAGGGAGGCGCTTATGGCTACACCTTC	CASSIQGGAYGYTF
NA	TRBV24-1	TRBD1	TRBJ2-2	TGTGCCACCAGTGACTACGGACAGGACGGGGAGCTGTTTTTT	CATSDYGQDGELFF
NA	TRBV11-2	TRBD2	TRBJ2-1	TGTGCCAGCAGCCCCCGGACTAGCGGGACGTACAATGAGCAGTTCTTC	CASSPRTSGTYNEQFF
NA	TRBV11-3	NA	TRBJ2-3	TGTGCCAGCAGCTCGACAGGACGCACAGATACGCAGTATTTT	CASSSTGRTDTQYF
medium-sized	TRBV20-1	TRBD1	TRBJ1-2	TGCAGTGCAGCCGACAGGGCGAGAGGCTATGGCTACACCTTC	CSAADRARGYGYTF
NA	TRBV30	NA	TRBJ2-5	TGTGCCTGGAGTTGGACAGAAGAGACCCAGTACTTC	CAWSWTEETQYF
NA	TRBV14	NA	TRBJ2-7	TGTGCCAGCAGCCTGGGCCAGGGTTTCCACGAGCAGTACTTC	CASSLGQGFHEQYF
few	TRBV6-1	NA	TRBJ1-1	TGTGCCAGCAGCCGTGCAGGGAGGATGTGGGGCACTGAAGCTTTCTTT	CASSRAGRMWGTEAFF
NA	TRBV19	NA	TRBJ1-5	TGTGCCACCCGACGGATCCCGGGGGTCAATCAGCCCCAGCATTTT	CATRRIPGVNQPQHF
NA	TRBV7-2	NA	TRBJ1-3	TGTGCCAGCAGCATCCAGACAGGCTTCTCTGGAAACACCATATATTTT	CASSIQTGFSGNTIYF
NA	TRBV7-9	TRBD2	TRBJ2-3	TGTGCCAGCAGCTTAGGGGCGGGAGGGTCAGATACGCAGTATTTT	CASSLGAGGSDTQYF
NA	TRBV5-6	NA	TRBJ1-5	TGTGCCAGCAGTGGACGTACAAGCAATCAGCCCCAGCATTTT	CASSGRTSNQPQHF
few	TRBV19	TRBD1	TRBJ2-6	TGTGCCAGTAGGGGGACAGGGGGCTCTGGGGCCAACGTCCTGACTTTC	CASRGTGGSGANVLTF
once	TRBV20-1	NA	TRBJ1-3	TGCAGTGCTAGATCCCCTCGATTCGCAGGGGATTTTAGAGGAAACACCATATATTTT	CSARSPRFAGDFRGNTIYF
few	TRBV11-3	TRBD2	TRBJ2-3	TGTGCCAGCAGCCCGAGGACTAGCGGGAGTACAGATACGCAGTATTTT	CASSPRTSGSTDTQYF
NA	TRBV20-1	NA	TRBJ2-1	TGCAGTGTTTGGGGGACTGGTAATGAGCAGTTCTTC	CSVWGTGNEQFF
NA	TRBV5-4	NA	TRBJ2-1	TGTGCCAGCAGGGAAACGGTTCAAAAGGATGAGCAGTTCTTC	CASRETVQKDEQFF
NA	TRBV5-1	NA	TRBJ2-4	TGCGCCAGCAGCAACCCAACAGAAGACCTAGCCAAAAACATTCAGTACTTC	CASSNPTEDLAKNIQYF
once	TRBV11-2	TRBD2	TRBJ2-5	TGTGCCAGCAGCTCCCAGAGCGGGGAAGAGACCCAGTACTTC	CASSSQSGEETQYF
NA	TRBV30	NA	TRBJ1-5	TGTGCCTGGAGTGTGACCTTAGACAGAAATCAGCCCCAGCATTTT	CAWSVTLDRNQPQHF
few	TRBV29-1	TRBD1	TRBJ1-4	TGCAGCGGGGGAGGCAGGGGGAATGAAAAACTGTTTTTT	CSGGGRGNEKLFF
large	TRBV28	NA	TRBJ1-5	TGTGCCAGCAGTTCCCTTCAAAGGGCCAATCAGCCCCAGCATTTT	CASSSLQRANQPQHF
NA	TRBV20-1	NA	TRBJ1-3	TGCAGTGCTGACGAAAACAGCTCTGGAAACACCATATATTTT	CSADENSSGNTIYF
NA	TRBV7-2	TRBD1	TRBJ1-4	TGTGCCAGCAGCTTAGCTCAGCGGGGTTCAGGGGACAGGCATGAAAAACTGTTTTTT	CASSLAQRGSGDRHEKLFF
NA	TRBV20-1	NA	TRBJ2-3	TGCAGTGCTAGAGTGGACAGCACAGATACGCAGTATTTT	CSARVDSTDTQYF
medium-sized	TRBV6-2/TRBV6-3	TRBD1	TRBJ1-2	TGTGCCAGCAGGCGGACAGGGGGCCTCTATGGCTACACCTTC	CASRRTGGLYGYTF
few	TRBV18	NA	TRBJ2-5	TGTGCCAGCTCACCTTGGGCGACAGGAGAGCAAGAGACCCAGTACTTC	CASSPWATGEQETQYF
NA	TRBV2	NA	TRBJ1-3	TGTGCCAGCAGTGAAGGAAACACCATATATTTT	CASSEGNTIYF
medium-sized	TRBV7-8	NA	TRBJ2-7	TGTGCCAGCAGCTCGTTGACGGGGACCATTTACGAGCAGTACTTC	CASSSLTGTIYEQYF
NA	TRBV19	NA	TRBJ1-6	TGTGCCAGTAGCCGAGGAGGACAACGCGTTAATTCACCCCTCCACTTT	CASSRGGQRVNSPLHF
NA	TRBV4-3	NA	TRBJ1-6	TGCGCCAGCAACCAAGAGGTGGAATCACCCCTCCACTTT	CASNQEVESPLHF
NA	TRBV2	NA	TRBJ1-2	TGTGCCAGCAGTGAAGAGGGGGGATACTATGGCTACACCTTC	CASSEEGGYYGYTF
NA	TRBV6-1	NA	TRBJ2-7	TGTGCCAGCAGTACTGACAGATTAACCGAGCAGTACTTC	CASSTDRLTEQYF
few	TRBV4-1	NA	TRBJ2-5	TGCGCCAGCAGCCAAGACTGGGGGTCAGTTCTCGGCCAAGAGACCCAGTACTTC	CASSQDWGSVLGQETQYF
NA	TRBV10-3	NA	TRBJ2-3	TGTGCCATCAGTGCATCGGGCTGGGGCACAGATACGCAGTATTTT	CAISASGWGTDTQYF